These T cell receptor beta chains were read from a single sample in a study of T-cell reconstitution after alpha-beta-depleted transplantation in children. Each CDR3 protein gets one entry after TCRdb re-called the PCR reads with MiXCR. The sample includes about 440,000 distinct CDR3 sequences, about 45% seen only once; the top ten take under 30%. This specimen consisted of PBMCs, obtained before TCRalphabeta/CD19-depleted stem cell transplant. The source of these receptors is a girl aged 2 to 9 with aplastic anemia, due to receive a stem cell transplant. Both conserved end residues are part of each CDR3. A D gene is named only where the DNA matches it firmly. Not all rows give a size; the values are once, few, many and, for expanded clones, a class.

d_call	clone_size	v_call	j_call	cdr3_nt	cdr3_aa
TRBD1	NA	TRBV7-8	TRBJ2-1	TGTGCCAGCAGAAGCCGGGACAGGGGAAAAAATGAGCAGTTCTTC	CASRSRDRGKNEQFF
NA	NA	TRBV20-1	TRBJ2-4	TGCAGTGCTAGGACGCCCACTGAAGCCAAAAACATTCAGTACTTC	CSARTPTEAKNIQYF
NA	NA	TRBV7-3	TRBJ2-2	TGTGCCAGCAGCTTAAAGACTGGGAACACCGGGGAGCTGTTTTTT	CASSLKTGNTGELFF
TRBD2	NA	TRBV4-1	TRBJ2-1	TGCGCCAGCAGCCAAGAGACGGGGGGTGCCGGGGGTGAGCAGTTCTTC	CASSQETGGAGGEQFF
NA	NA	TRBV28	TRBJ2-5	TGTGCCAGCAGTACCCTGCGGCCCGCGACGCAGTACTTC	CASSTLRPATQYF
NA	NA	TRBV7-8	TRBJ1-1	TGTGCCAGCAGCTTAGATTGGAAGAACACTGAAGCTTTCTTT	CASSLDWKNTEAFF
NA	many	TRBV4-2	TRBJ2-3	TGTGCCAGCAGCCAGGGTATAGCGGAGAGCACAGATACGCAGTATTTT	CASSQGIAESTDTQYF
TRBD1	NA	TRBV6-5	TRBJ1-6	TGTGCCAGCAGTTACTCCCCGTACAGGGGAGGTTCACCCCTCCACTTT	CASSYSPYRGGSPLHF
NA	many	TRBV4-2	TRBJ1-5	TGTGCCAGCAGCCAGGGCGACAGCGCGCAGCCCCAGCATTTT	CASSQGDSAQPQHF
NA	once	TRBV7-2	TRBJ1-5	TGTGCCAGCAGCTTAGGGAGTCTCAATCAGCCCCAGCATTTT	CASSLGSLNQPQHF
NA	NA	TRBV29-1	TRBJ2-7	TGCAGCGTTGCTGGCAGGTCGGCCTACGAGCAGTACTTC	CSVAGRSAYEQYF
NA	many	TRBV5-1	TRBJ2-3	TGCGCCAGCAGCCCGGGCGGGGCGGCCGCGAATACGCAGTATTTT	CASSPGGAAANTQYF
TRBD2	once	TRBV9	TRBJ2-5	TGTGCCAGCAGCGTTGGGCCCCTTTTAGCGGGAGGGGGAGAGACCCAGTACTTC	CASSVGPLLAGGGETQYF
TRBD2	few	TRBV3-1	TRBJ2-3	TGTGCCAGCAGCCACCGGACTAGCGGGAGAGGGGATACGCAGTATTTT	CASSHRTSGRGDTQYF
NA	NA	TRBV7-8	TRBJ2-1	TGTGCCAGCAGCTTAGCGCTTCGGGGGCGGGGTGAGCAGTTCTTC	CASSLALRGRGEQFF
NA	NA	TRBV11-2	TRBJ1-2	TGTGCCAGCAGCTTAGATTGGGAGGGTAATGGCTACACCTTC	CASSLDWEGNGYTF
TRBD1	many	TRBV9	TRBJ2-2	TGTGCCAGCAGCCCTAGGACAGGGGGGGCCGGGGAGCTGTTTTTT	CASSPRTGGAGELFF
TRBD2	NA	TRBV7-8	TRBJ2-1	TGTGCCAGCAGCTTAGTGCTAGCGGGGGGTAACAATGAGCAGTTCTTC	CASSLVLAGGNNEQFF
NA	few	TRBV4-1	TRBJ2-5	TGCGCCAGCAGCCAACGAGGGACCGCCCTAGAGACCCAGTACTTC	CASSQRGTALETQYF
NA	NA	TRBV5-1	TRBJ1-1	TGCGCCAGCAGCTTGGGGGGCGGACTTAACACTGAAGCTTTCTTT	CASSLGGGLNTEAFF
NA	many	TRBV12-3/TRBV12-4	TRBJ1-2	TGTGCCAGCAGTTTATGGGTAACAGCAGCTAACTATGGCTACACCTTC	CASSLWVTAANYGYTF
TRBD1	once	TRBV20-1	TRBJ2-5	TGCAGTGCTACGGACAGGGCCCAAGAGACCCAGTACTTC	CSATDRAQETQYF
NA	NA	TRBV30	TRBJ1-3	TGTGCCTGGAGTTGGGGGAGCTCTGGAAACACCATATATTTT	CAWSWGSSGNTIYF
NA	many	TRBV7-2	TRBJ2-1	TGTGCCAGCAGCCATATTGTAGCCGAATACAATGAGCAGTTCTTC	CASSHIVAEYNEQFF
NA	once	TRBV7-6	TRBJ2-7	TGTGCCAGCAGTTGGACTGATGAATACGAGCAGTACTTC	CASSWTDEYEQYF
NA	NA	TRBV6-5	TRBJ1-2	TGTGCCAGCAGTTACGGACAGCGAGCTAACTATGGCTACACCTTC	CASSYGQRANYGYTF
NA	NA	TRBV12-3/TRBV12-4	TRBJ2-3	TGTGCCAGCAGCTCTAGCGGAGGGGGGGCAGATACGCAGTATTTT	CASSSSGGGADTQYF
NA	NA	TRBV18	TRBJ2-7	TGTGCCAGCTCACCACCGATAGACTCTTACGAGCAGTACTTC	CASSPPIDSYEQYF
TRBD2	NA	TRBV5-5	TRBJ2-7	TGTGCCAGCAACAAGCGGGGGGACTCCTACGAGCAGTACTTC	CASNKRGDSYEQYF
TRBD2	NA	TRBV7-2	TRBJ2-7	TGTGCCAGCAGCGATCGCCTACCGGGACTAGCGACCTACGAGCAGTACTTC	CASSDRLPGLATYEQYF
NA	NA	TRBV5-1	TRBJ1-4	TGCGCCAGCAGCTTGTCAGGGCAGGCTAATGAAAAACTGTTTTTT	CASSLSGQANEKLFF
NA	NA	TRBV20-1	TRBJ2-7	TGCAGTGCTATAGGACAGATAAGCTCCTACGAGCAGTACTTC	CSAIGQISSYEQYF
TRBD2	few	TRBV30	TRBJ2-3	TGTGCCTGGAGTGGGGGACTAGCGGGAGGAGGCACAGATACGCAGTATTTT	CAWSGGLAGGGTDTQYF
TRBD1	once	TRBV19	TRBJ2-1	TGTGCCGTTTCTGGGACAGGTGGAAATGAGCAGTTCTTC	CAVSGTGGNEQFF
NA	NA	TRBV30	TRBJ2-5	TGTGCCTGGAACTCGAGGGGAGGAGCGTACCAAGAGACCCAGTACTTC	CAWNSRGGAYQETQYF
TRBD2	NA	TRBV10-2	TRBJ2-7	TGCGCCAGCAAAAGACTAGCGGGTCTTTACGAGCAGTACTTC	CASKRLAGLYEQYF
TRBD1	NA	TRBV9	TRBJ2-1	TGTGCCAGCAGCGCCGGACAGGGGGTCAATGAGCAGTTCTTC	CASSAGQGVNEQFF
TRBD2	NA	TRBV20-1	TRBJ2-3	TGCAGTGCTGGTAGCGGGAGGATAACGGATACGCAGTATTTT	CSAGSGRITDTQYF